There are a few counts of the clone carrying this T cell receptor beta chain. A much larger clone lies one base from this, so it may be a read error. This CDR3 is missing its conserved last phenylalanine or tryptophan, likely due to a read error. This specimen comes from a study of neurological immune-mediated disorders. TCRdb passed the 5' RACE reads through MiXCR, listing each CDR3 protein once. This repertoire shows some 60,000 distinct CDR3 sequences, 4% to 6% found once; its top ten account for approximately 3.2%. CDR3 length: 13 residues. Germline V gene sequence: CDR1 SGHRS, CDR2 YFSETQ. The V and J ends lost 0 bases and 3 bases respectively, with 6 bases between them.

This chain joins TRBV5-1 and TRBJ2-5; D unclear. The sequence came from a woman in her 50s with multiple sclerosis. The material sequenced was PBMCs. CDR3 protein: CASSLEEEETQYV. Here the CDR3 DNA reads TGCGCCAGCAGCTTGGAAGAGGAAGAGACCCAGTACGTC.